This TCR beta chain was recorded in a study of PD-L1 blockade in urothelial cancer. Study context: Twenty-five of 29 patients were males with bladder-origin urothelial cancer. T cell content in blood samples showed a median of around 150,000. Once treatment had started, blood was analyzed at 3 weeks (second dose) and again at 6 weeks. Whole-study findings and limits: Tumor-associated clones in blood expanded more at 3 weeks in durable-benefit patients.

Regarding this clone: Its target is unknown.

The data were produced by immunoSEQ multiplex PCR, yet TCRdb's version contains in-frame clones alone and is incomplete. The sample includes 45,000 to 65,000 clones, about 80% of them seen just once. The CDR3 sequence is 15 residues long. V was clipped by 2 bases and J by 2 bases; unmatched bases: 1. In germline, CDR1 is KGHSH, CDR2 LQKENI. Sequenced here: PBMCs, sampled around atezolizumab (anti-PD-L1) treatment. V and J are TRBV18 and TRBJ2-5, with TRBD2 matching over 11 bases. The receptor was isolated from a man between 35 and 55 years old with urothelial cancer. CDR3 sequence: CASSPTSGRQETQYF. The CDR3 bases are TGTGCCAGCTCACCAACTAGCGGGAGACAAGAGACCCAGTACTTC.